The present TCR beta chain was sequenced within a study of vaccination effects on CD4 cells after COVID-19. Study findings and constraints: Long after vaccination, the clones induced by infection and by vaccine shrank markedly in size. The study got few convalescent patients and did not collect any early post-infection timepoints.

Pools of viral peptides were used by the ViraFEST assay to expand antigen-specific CD4+ T cells ahead of sequencing. Subsequent to a culture period of 10 to 11 days, CD4+ T cells were isolated. In culture with 10 IU/ml IL-2 and roughly 9.3 ug/ml peptides, PBMC were grown at a few million per well. The authors exchanged half the medium for IL-2 medium on days 3 and 7. Assay: immunoSEQ multiplex PCR; the TCRdb copy retains only in-frame clones and omits some. The profile shows about 54,000 clones, roughly 80% of them singletons. CDR3 length equals 15 residues. V lost 8 bases, J lost 0 bases, and 7 bases stayed unmatched. CDR1 MNHNY and CDR2 SVGAGI come from the germline V gene (reference sequence). Points on this clone: Its target is unknown.

The clonotype comes from a human donor who received a COVID-19 vaccine. The sample consisted of CD4+ T cells from PBMCs cultured with HCoV-229E spike peptides, taken before COVID-19 vaccination. The chain carries TRBV6-6 and TRBJ1-5; 7 bases agree with TRBD1. This CDR3 reads CASRDSLFSNQPQHF. The CDR3 nucleotides read TGTGCCAGCCGGGACAGCCTTTTTAGCAATCAGCCCCAGCATTTT.